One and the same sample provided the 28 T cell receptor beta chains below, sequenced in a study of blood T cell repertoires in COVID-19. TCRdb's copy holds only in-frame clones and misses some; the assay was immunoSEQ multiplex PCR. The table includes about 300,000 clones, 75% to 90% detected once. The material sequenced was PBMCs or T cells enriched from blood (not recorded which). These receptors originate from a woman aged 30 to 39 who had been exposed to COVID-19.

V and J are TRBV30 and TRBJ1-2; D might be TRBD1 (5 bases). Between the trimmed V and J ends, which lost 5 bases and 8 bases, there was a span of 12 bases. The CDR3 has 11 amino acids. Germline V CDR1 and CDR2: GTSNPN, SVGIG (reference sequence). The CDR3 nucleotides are TGTGCCTGGTTCCAGGGCGCCGGCTACACCTTC. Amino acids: CAWFQGAGYTF.

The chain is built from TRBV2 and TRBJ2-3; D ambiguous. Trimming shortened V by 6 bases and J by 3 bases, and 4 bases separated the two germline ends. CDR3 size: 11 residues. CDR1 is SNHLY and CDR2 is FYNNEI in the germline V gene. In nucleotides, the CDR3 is TGTGCCAGCAGCCAGACAGATACGCAGTATTTT. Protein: CASSQTDTQYF.

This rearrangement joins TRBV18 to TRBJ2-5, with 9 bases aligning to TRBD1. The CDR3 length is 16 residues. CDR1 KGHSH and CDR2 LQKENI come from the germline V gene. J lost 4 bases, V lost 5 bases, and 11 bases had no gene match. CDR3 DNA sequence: TGTGCCAGCTCAGCTACACCCGGGACAGGGTTAGAGACCCAGTACTTC. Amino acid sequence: CASSATPGTGLETQYF.

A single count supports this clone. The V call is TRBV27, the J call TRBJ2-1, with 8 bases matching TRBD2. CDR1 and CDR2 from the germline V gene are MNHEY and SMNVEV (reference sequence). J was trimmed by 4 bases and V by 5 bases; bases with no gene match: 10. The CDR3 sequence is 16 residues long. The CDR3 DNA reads TGTGCCAGCAGTCCGCCTGGGCGGGGGGCGTACAATGAGCAGTTCTTC. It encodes CASSPPGRGAYNEQFF.

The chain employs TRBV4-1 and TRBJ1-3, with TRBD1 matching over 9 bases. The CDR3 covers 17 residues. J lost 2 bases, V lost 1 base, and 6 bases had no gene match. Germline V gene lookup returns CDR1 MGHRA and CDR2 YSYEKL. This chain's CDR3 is CASSQGQQGATGNTIYF. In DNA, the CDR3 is TGCGCCAGCAGCCAAGGTCAACAGGGGGCGACTGGAAACACCATATATTTT.

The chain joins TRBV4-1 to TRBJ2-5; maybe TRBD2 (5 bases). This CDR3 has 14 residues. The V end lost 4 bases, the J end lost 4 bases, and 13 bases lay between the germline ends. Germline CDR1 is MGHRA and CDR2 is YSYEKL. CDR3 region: CASSPSGLGETQYF. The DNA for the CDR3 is TGCGCCAGCAGCCCGAGCGGCCTAGGAGAGACCCAGTACTTC.

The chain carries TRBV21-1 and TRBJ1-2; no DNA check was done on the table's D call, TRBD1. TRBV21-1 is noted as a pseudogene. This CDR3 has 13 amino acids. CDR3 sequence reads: CASSSLDTYGYTF. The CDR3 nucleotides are TGTGCCAGCAGCAGTCTCGACACCTATGGCTACACCTTC.

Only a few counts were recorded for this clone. The CDR3 loop reads CAWAEGASNQPQHF. The CDR3 nucleotides are TGTGCCTGGGCCGAAGGGGCGAGCAATCAGCCCCAGCATTTT. The genes are TRBV30 and TRBJ1-5, with a weak D call TRBD1 (5 bases). The length of the CDR3 is 14 residues. Germline V CDR1 and CDR2: GTSNPN, SVGIG (reference sequence). Trimming took 5 bases from V and 1 from J, leaving 12 bases between them.

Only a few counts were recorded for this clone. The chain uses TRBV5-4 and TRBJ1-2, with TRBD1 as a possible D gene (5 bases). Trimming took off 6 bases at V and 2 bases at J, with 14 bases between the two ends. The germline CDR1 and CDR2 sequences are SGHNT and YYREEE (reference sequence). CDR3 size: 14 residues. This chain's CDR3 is CASTRTGENYGYTF. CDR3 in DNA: TGTGCCAGCACCAGAACAGGAGAGAACTATGGCTACACCTTC.

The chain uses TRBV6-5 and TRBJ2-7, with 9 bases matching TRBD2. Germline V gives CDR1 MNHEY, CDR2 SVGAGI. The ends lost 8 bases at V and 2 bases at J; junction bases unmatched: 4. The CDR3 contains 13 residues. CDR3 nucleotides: TGTGCCAGCTCATTAGCGGGAGCCTACGAGCAGTACTTC. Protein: CASSLAGAYEQYF.

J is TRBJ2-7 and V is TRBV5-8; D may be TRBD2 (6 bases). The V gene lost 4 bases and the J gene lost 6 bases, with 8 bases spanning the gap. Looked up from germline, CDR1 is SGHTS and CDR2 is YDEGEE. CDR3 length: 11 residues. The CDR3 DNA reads TGTGCCAGCAGCCGGAGGGCCGAGCAGTACTTC. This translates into CASSRRAEQYF.

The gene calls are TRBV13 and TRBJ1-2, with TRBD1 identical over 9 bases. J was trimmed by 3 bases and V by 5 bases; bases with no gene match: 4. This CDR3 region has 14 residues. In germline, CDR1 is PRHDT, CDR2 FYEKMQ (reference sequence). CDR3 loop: CASSTGDRDYGYTF. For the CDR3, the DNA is TGTGCCAGCAGCACTGGGGACAGGGACTATGGCTACACCTTC.

Here the CDR3 reads CASSQGANIGEQYF. DNA for the CDR3: TGTGCCAGCAGCCAAGGGGCTAACATTGGCGAGCAGTACTTC. The rearrangement links TRBV14 to TRBJ2-7, with D unclear. The germline V gene has CDR1 SGHDN and CDR2 FVKESK. Trimming removed 1 base from V and 6 bases from J, with 13 bases in between. The CDR3 totals 14 residues.

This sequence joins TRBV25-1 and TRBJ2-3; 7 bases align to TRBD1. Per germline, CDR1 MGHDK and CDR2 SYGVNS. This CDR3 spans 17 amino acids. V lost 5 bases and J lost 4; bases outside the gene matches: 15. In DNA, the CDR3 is TGTGCCAGCAGTCCCCGGGGTTCAAGGGGGCTACCAGATACGCAGTATTTT. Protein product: CASSPRGSRGLPDTQYF.

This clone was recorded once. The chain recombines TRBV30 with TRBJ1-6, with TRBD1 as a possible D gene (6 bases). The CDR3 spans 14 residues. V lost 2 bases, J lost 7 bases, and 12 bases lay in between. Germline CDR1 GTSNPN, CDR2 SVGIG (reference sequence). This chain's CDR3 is CAWSLTTGNSPLHF. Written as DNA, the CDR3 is TGTGCCTGGAGTCTAACTACAGGGAATTCACCCCTCCACTTT. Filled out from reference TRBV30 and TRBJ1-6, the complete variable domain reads SQTIHQWPATLVQPVGSPLSLECTVEGTSNPNLYWYRQAAGRGLQLLFYSVGIGQISSEVPQNLSASRPQDRQFILSSKKLLLSDSGFYLCAWSLTTGNSPLHFGNGTRLTVT.

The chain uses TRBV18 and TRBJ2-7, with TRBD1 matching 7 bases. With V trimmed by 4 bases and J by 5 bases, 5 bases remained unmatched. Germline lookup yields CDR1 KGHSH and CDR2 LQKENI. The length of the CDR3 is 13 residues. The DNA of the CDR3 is TGTGCCAGCTCACTTACAGGGGCCCACGAGCAGTACTTC. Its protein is CASSLTGAHEQYF.

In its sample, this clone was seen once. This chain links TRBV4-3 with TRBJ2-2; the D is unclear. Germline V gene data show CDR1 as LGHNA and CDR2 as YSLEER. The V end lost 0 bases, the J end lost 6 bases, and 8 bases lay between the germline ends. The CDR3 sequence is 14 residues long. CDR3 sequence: CASSQDGQSGELFF. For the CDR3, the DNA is TGCGCCAGCAGCCAAGATGGCCAGTCCGGGGAGCTGTTTTTT.

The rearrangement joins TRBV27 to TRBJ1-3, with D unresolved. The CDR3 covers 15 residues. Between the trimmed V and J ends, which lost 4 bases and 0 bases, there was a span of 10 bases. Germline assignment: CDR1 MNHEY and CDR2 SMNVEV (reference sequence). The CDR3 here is CASSYTADSGNTIYF. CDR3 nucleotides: TGTGCCAGCAGTTATACAGCGGACTCTGGAAACACCATATATTTT.

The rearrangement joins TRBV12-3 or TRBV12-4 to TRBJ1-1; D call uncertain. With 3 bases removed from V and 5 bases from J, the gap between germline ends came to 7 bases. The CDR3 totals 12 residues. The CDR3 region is CASSFQWTEAFF. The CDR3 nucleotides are TGTGCCAGCAGTTTTCAGTGGACTGAAGCTTTCTTT.

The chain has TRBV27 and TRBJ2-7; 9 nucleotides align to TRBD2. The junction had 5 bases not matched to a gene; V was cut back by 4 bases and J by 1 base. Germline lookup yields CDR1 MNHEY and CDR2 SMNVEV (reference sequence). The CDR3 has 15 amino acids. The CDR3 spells CASSWTSVTSYEQYF. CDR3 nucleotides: TGTGCCAGCAGTTGGACTAGCGTGACTTCCTACGAGCAGTACTTC.

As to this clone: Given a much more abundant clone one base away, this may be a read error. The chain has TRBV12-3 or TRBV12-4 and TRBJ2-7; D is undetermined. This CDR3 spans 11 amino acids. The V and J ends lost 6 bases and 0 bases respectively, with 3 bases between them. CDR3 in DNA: TGTGCCAGCAGCAACTCCTACGAGCAGTACTTC. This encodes CASSNSYEQYF.

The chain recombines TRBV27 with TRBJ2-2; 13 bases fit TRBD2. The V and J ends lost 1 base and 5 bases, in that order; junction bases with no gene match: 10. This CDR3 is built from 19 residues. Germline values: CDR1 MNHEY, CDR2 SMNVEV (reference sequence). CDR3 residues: CASSLYSGLAGVGTGELFF. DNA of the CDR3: TGTGCCAGCAGTTTATACTCCGGACTAGCGGGAGTAGGGACCGGGGAGCTGTTTTTT.

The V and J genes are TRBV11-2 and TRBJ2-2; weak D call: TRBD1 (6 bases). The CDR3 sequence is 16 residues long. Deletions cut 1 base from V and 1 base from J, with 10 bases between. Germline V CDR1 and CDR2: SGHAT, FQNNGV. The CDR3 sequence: CASSLGHRVNTGELFF. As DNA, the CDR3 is TGTGCCAGCAGCTTAGGGCACAGGGTGAACACCGGGGAGCTGTTTTTT. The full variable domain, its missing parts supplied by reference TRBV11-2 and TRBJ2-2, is EAGVAQSPRYKIIEKRQSVAFWCNPISGHATLYWYQQILGQGPKLLIQFQNNGVVDDSQLPKDRFSAERLKGVDSTLKIQPAKLEDSAVYLCASSLGHRVNTGELFFGEGSRLTVL.

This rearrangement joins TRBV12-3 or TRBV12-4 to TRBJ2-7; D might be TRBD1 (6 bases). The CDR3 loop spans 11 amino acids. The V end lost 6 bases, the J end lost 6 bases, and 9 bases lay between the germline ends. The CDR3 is CASSDRFEQYF. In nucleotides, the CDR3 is TGTGCCAGCAGCGACAGGTTCGAGCAGTACTTC.

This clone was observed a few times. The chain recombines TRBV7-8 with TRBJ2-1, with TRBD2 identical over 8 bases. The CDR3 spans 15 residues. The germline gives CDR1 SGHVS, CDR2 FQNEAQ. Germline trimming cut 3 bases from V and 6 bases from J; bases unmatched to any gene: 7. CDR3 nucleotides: TGTGCCAGCAGCTTTACTGTCGGGAGGGCCAATGAGCAGTTCTTC. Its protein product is CASSFTVGRANEQFF.

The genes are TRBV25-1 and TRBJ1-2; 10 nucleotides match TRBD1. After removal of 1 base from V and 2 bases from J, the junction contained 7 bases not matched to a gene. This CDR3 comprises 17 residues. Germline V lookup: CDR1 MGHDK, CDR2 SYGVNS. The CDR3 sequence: CASSEFSLDRGNYGYTF. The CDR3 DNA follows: TGTGCCAGCAGTGAATTTTCCCTGGACAGGGGGAACTATGGCTACACCTTC.

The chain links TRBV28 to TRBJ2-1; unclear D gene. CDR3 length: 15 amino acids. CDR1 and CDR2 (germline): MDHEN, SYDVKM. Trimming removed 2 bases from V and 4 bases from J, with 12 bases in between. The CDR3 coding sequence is TGTGCCAGCAGTTTAGACCTACAGCTGTACAATGAGCAGTTCTTC. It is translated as CASSLDLQLYNEQFF.

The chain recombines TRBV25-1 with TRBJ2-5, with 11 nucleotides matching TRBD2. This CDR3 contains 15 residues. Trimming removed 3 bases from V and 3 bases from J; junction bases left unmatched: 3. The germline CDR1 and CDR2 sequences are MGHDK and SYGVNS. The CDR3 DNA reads TGTGCCAGCAGTGAGGCTAGCGGGGGGAAAGAGACCCAGTACTTC. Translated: CASSEASGGKETQYF.